This is a list of T cell receptor beta chains from one sample in a study of blood T cell repertoires in COVID-19. Assay used: immunoSEQ multiplex PCR; TCRdb lists only in-frame clones, some missing. The sample lists 150,000 to 200,000 clones; roughly 88% were seen once. Sample: peripheral blood. The receptors derive from a woman aged 40 to 55 with COVID-19, enrolled during active disease. Each CDR3 is given with its conserved first and last residue.

V gene	CDR3 protein
TRBV19	CASSPIQGLTTRNTEAFF
TRBV13	CASSLESGHTF
TRBV10-1	CASSKDSQDTQYF
TRBV29-1	CSVDPGFNQPQHF
TRBV9	CASSSPQGANSPLHF
TRBV7-9	CASSSPGQGAGSLHF
TRBV7-9	CASSLSRGSGANVLTF
TRBV10-3	CAISERINKAGTGAGYTF
TRBV6-5	CASSFYSGSAYNEQFF
TRBV14	CASRQGSSYNSPLHF
TRBV11-2	CASSLAFRDTEAFF
TRBV10-2	CASKGLDWADTQYF
TRBV6-5	CASARQGFTDTQYF
TRBV6-5	CASSWGGSYEQYF
TRBV2	CASTDRVGELFF
TRBV12-5	CASGLGGRGNQPQHF
TRBV5-1	CASKSEGSDRWNYGYTF
TRBV12-3/TRBV12-4	CASSWPLAGYTF
TRBV14	CASSTDRVYEQYF
TRBV9	CASSVDTGIDYGYTF
TRBV14	CASSQGTVNTGELFF
TRBV29-1	CSAPGGGGSTDTQYF
TRBV19	CASSIDHRGQDEKLFF
TRBV12-2	CASRLMSAEPPKYEQYF
TRBV6-4	CASSDSKRRGANEQFF
TRBV6-4	CASSELMGLEAFF
TRBV7-8	CASRPALAGGAEQFF
TRBV5-6	CASSGRANYGYTF
TRBV27	CASSPTVTGGFGAEAFF
TRBV25-1	CASRKQDTQYF
TRBV5-1	CASSLNQGALNTEAFF
TRBV7-9	CASSSKLSAERAEAFF
TRBV28	CASSFQYTGETNYGYTF
TRBV6-5	CASRRGTEAFF
TRBV12-5	CASGLVPGVEAFF
TRBV11-3	CASSLGGGTRTDTQYF
TRBV3-1/TRBV3-2	CASSQDNREVSGNTIYF
TRBV5-1	CASSRTSGRADGLSYEQYF
TRBV6-2/TRBV6-3	CASSKTVSPLHF
TRBV11-2	CASSLVRGGARDTQYF
TRBV5-6	CASSLGGSARPRHF
TRBV15	CATSSDRVTFHEQYF
TRBV5-1	CASRADRGYEKLFF
TRBV6-4	CASSDGAGQGHYGYTF
TRBV10-2	CAGGAGSYEQYF
TRBV5-1	CASSPPSSGLGEQYF
TRBV5-6	CASSRAGVFDTQYF
TRBV19	CASSWGGGPGNTIYF
TRBV11-2	CASRGGETYEQYF
TRBV10-2	CASSEFSLYQPQHF
TRBV19	CASSRDWGSTQYF